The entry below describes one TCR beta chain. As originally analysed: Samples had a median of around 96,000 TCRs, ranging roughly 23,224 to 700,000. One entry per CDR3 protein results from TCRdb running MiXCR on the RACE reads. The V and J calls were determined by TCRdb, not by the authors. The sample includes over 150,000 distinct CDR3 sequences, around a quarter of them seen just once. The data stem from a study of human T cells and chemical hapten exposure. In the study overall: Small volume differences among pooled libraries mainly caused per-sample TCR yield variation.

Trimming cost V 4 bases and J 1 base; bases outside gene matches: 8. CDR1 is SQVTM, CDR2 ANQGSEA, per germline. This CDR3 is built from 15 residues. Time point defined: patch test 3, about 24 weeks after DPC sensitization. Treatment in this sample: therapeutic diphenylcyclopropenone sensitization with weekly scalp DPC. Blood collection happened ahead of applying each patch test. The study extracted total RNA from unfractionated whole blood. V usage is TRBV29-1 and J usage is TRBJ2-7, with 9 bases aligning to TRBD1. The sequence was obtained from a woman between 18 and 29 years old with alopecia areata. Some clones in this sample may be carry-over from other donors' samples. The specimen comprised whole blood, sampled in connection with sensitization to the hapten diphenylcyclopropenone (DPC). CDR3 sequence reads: CSVVQGASKSYEQYF. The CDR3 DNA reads TGCAGCGTTGTACAGGGGGCAAGTAAATCCTACGAGCAGTACTTC.